The next 15 T cell receptor beta chains were all read from a single sample in a study of blood T cell repertoires in COVID-19 (TCRdb year 2020). The method behind the library was the immunoSEQ multiplex PCR assay. The table was pulled from immuneACCESS by TCRdb, which kept in-frame rearrangements only. Such tables lose some clones; where checked, under half of the loss comes from unresolved V genes, and the rest has no known cause. The table for this sample lists approximately 99,000 clones; about 88% of them were counted only once. About 2.2% of the sample rests with the top ten. Material: peripheral blood. The receptors derive from a human donor in a cohort sampled during active COVID-19.

The chain is built from TRBV7-3 and TRBJ1-5; possible D gene TRBD1, 5 bases. Germline CDR1 reads SGHTA; CDR2 reads FQGTGA. The CDR3 has 15 residues. V was shortened by 5 bases and J by 7 bases, with 18 bases between the two germline ends. CDR3 sequence (DNA): TGTGCCAGCAGCCTCAGGACCCGGGGGGACCAGCCCCAGCATTTT. Protein sequence: CASSLRTRGDQPQHF.

The V gene is TRBV6-2 or TRBV6-3, the J gene TRBJ1-2, with 7 bases lining up with TRBD1. This CDR3 comprises 14 residues. From germline, CDR1 is MNHEY and CDR2 SVGEGT. V lost 5 bases to trimming and J lost 8 bases; unmatched junction nucleotides: 11. The CDR3 nucleotides are TGTGCCAGCAGTCTCCGGACAGGAGTGGGAGGCTACACCTTC. It translates to CASSLRTGVGGYTF.

The rearrangement uses TRBV7-9 and TRBJ2-1, with D perhaps matching TRBD2 (7 bases). The CDR3 extends over 12 amino acids. CDR1 is SEHNR, CDR2 FQNEAQ, per germline (reference sequence). V lost 11 bases and J 9 bases, leaving 17 bases between the germline ends. CDR3 sequence (DNA): TGTGCCGCCGGCCCGGGGGGCATTGAGCAGTTCTTC. It yields the protein CAAGPGGIEQFF.

This clone was recorded a few times. The rearrangement links TRBV7-8 to TRBJ1-4; possibly TRBD1 for D (5 bases). The V and J ends lost 7 bases and 0 bases respectively, with 18 bases between them. The CDR3 is 17 amino acids. Germline V gene sequence: CDR1 SGHVS, CDR2 FQNEAQ. DNA for the CDR3: TGTGCCAGCACCCTCGGGCAAGGGGCTGCAACTAATGAAAAACTGTTTTTT. Translated: CASTLGQGAATNEKLFF.

The chain recombines TRBV6-1 with TRBJ1-6; D is unclear. Germline CDR1 reads MNHNS; CDR2 reads SASEGT. Trimming cost V 3 bases and J 8 bases, with 8 bases left between them. The CDR3 runs 13 residues. In nucleotides, the CDR3 is TGTGCCAGCAGTGAGGGCCCCTATTCACCCCTCCACTTT. Its protein is CASSEGPYSPLHF.

The chain uses TRBV7-2 and TRBJ2-3; D perhaps matches TRBD2 (6 bases). The germline V gene has CDR1 SGHTA and CDR2 FQGNSA. The V end lost 6 bases, the J end lost 1 base, and 11 bases lay between the germline ends. The CDR3 is 14 amino acids. The CDR3, as DNA: TGTGCCAGCAGTCGGGCTAGCGGCACAGATACGCAGTATTTT. Encoded protein: CASSRASGTDTQYF.

The chain couples TRBV6-2 or TRBV6-3 to TRBJ1-2; the match to TRBD1 covers 10 bases. Germline V CDR1 and CDR2: MNHEY, SVGEGT. The CDR3 extends over 17 amino acids. Trimming took 0 bases from V and 8 from J; bases not matched to a gene: 12. The CDR3 is CASSYSIGSGTGVGYTF. As DNA, the CDR3 is TGTGCCAGCAGTTACTCTATAGGATCCGGGACAGGGGTCGGCTACACCTTC.

The genes are TRBV28 and TRBJ2-1, with TRBD2 matching 13 bases. The CDR3 spans 14 residues. Per germline, CDR1 MDHEN and CDR2 SYDVKM. The junction had 4 bases not matched to a gene; V was cut back by 5 bases and J by 9 bases. The CDR3 DNA is TGTGCCAGCAGTACTAGCGGGGGGGCAGGTGAGCAGTTCTTC. Encoded protein: CASSTSGGAGEQFF.

The genes are TRBV11-2 and TRBJ2-5; 8 bases line up with TRBD1. This CDR3 comprises 14 residues. V was clipped by 5 bases and J by 5 bases; unmatched bases: 7. Germline V gives CDR1 SGHAT, CDR2 FQNNGV. The CDR3 nucleotides are TGTGCCAGCAGCACCTCAACAGGGGGGGAGACCCAGTACTTC. This gives the protein CASSTSTGGETQYF.

This clone was seen only once. This sequence joins TRBV27 and TRBJ1-3, with D maybe TRBD1 (5 bases). The germline V gene has CDR1 MNHEY and CDR2 SMNVEV (reference sequence). The ends were cut back, 8 bases at V and 8 bases at J, with 25 bases in the middle. The CDR3 contains 16 residues. The CDR3 sequence is CASSSSLHPLQDTIYF. Written as DNA, the CDR3 is TGTGCCAGCTCCTCCTCCTTACATCCCCTACAGGACACCATATATTTT.

The chain has TRBV6-5 and TRBJ1-2, with D maybe TRBD1 (6 bases). CDR3 length equals 13 residues. The germline V gene encodes CDR1 MNHEY and CDR2 SVGAGI. V was trimmed by 5 bases and J by 4 bases, leaving 11 bases between them. The CDR3: CASSPDRSYGYTF. DNA for the CDR3: TGTGCCAGCAGTCCGGACAGATCCTATGGCTACACCTTC.

The chain employs TRBV7-9 and TRBJ1-6, with D tentatively TRBD1 (5 bases). Germline CDR1 SEHNR, CDR2 FQNEAQ (reference sequence). CDR3 size: 15 residues. V was shortened by 4 bases and J by 5 bases, with 12 bases between the two germline ends. CDR3: CASSYRQPNNSPLHF. The DNA for the CDR3 is TGTGCCAGCAGCTACCGACAGCCCAATAATTCACCCCTCCACTTT.

The chain combines TRBV27 with TRBJ2-7, with D tentatively TRBD2 (6 bases). The CDR3 covers 14 residues. V was pared by 10 bases and J by 4 bases, with 20 bases between. Germline lookup yields CDR1 MNHEY and CDR2 SMNVEV (reference sequence). DNA for the CDR3: TGTGCCACCTCCTTGAGGACTACCGGATACGAGCAGTACTTC. This codes for CATSLRTTGYEQYF.

CDR3 in amino acids: CASSIGGDSGNQPQHF. CDR3 DNA sequence: TGTGCCAGTAGTATAGGGGGGGATTCGGGCAATCAGCCCCAGCATTTT. This sequence joins TRBV19 and TRBJ1-5, with D perhaps matching TRBD1 (5 bases). Per the germline V gene, CDR1 is LNHDA and CDR2 is SQIVND (reference sequence). The CDR3 consists of 16 residues. V was shortened by 1 base and J by 2 bases, with 12 bases between the two germline ends.

The CDR3 reads CASSQESGLAVYEQFF. CDR3 coding DNA: TGTGCCAGCAGCCAAGAGTCGGGACTAGCTGTTTATGAGCAGTTCTTC. This chain joins TRBV4-2 and TRBJ2-1, with 9 bases identical to TRBD2. CDR1 is LGHNA and CDR2 is YNFKEQ in the germline V gene. V shed 0 bases and J 8 bases; nucleotides not matched to a gene: 8. The CDR3 covers 16 residues.